These T cell receptor beta chains were read from a single sample in a study of shared clonotypes between healthy human individuals. Produced via immunoSEQ multiplex PCR; TCRdb's table is partial and in-frame only. In the table there are about 2.1 million clones, around 95% of which are singletons. Source material: naive CD8+ T cells from PBMCs. Every receptor here comes from a man between 18 and 35 years old in good health. Some clones in this sample may be carry-over from other donors' samples. The CDR3 runs from the conserved cysteine through the conserved F or W. D genes are given only for firm matches. Some rows have no size entry. The others give once, few or many, or a class for an expanded clone.

TRBD2	TRBV27	NA	TRBJ2-1	CASAGGVSYNEQFF	TGTGCCAGCGCCGGGGGGGTCTCCTACAATGAGCAGTTCTTC
NA	TRBV27	NA	TRBJ2-1	CASRPGLANIEQFF	TGTGCCAGCAGGCCTGGACTTGCCAACATTGAGCAGTTCTTC
NA	TRBV15	NA	TRBJ2-3	CATSRDLEVPDTQYF	TGTGCCACCAGCAGAGATCTCGAGGTCCCGGATACGCAGTATTTT
NA	TRBV23-1	once	TRBJ1-3	CASSRDSGNTIYF	TGCGCCAGCAGTAGGGACTCCGGAAACACCATATATTTT
NA	TRBV9	NA	TRBJ2-2	CASRGTGELFF	TGTGCCAGCCGGGGAACCGGGGAGCTGTTTTTT
NA	TRBV9	NA	TRBJ1-1	CASSPSQVVRGAFF	TGTGCCAGCAGCCCGTCACAAGTTGTAAGGGGGGCTTTCTTT
TRBD2	TRBV6-4	NA	TRBJ2-1	CASSDLPTSMNEQFF	TGTGCCAGCAGTGACCTTCCGACTAGCATGAATGAGCAGTTCTTC
NA	TRBV4-3	NA	TRBJ2-1	CASSQDWAAYNEQFF	TGCGCCAGCAGCCAAGACTGGGCAGCCTACAATGAGCAGTTCTTC
TRBD1	TRBV12-5	NA	TRBJ1-2	CASGLVRDSYLNYGYTF	TGTGCTAGTGGTTTGGTACGGGACAGTTACTTAAACTATGGCTACACCTTC
NA	TRBV29-1	NA	TRBJ1-2	CTIPYGVGYTF	TGCACCATACCCTATGGGGTGGGCTACACCTTC
NA	TRBV27	NA	TRBJ2-7	CASSLGGEQYF	TGTGCCAGCAGTTTGGGAGGCGAGCAGTACTTC
NA	TRBV21-1	NA	TRBJ2-1	CASSKGGDWWTYNEQFF	TGTGCCAGCAGCAAAGGAGGGGACTGGTGGACCTACAATGAGCAGTTCTTC
NA	TRBV7-9	NA	TRBJ1-2	CASSLQFLAYGYTF	TGTGCCAGCAGCTTGCAATTTCTTGCATATGGCTACACCTTC
NA	TRBV10-3	NA	TRBJ2-5	CAISESGVQTVAQYF	TGTGCCATCAGTGAGTCTGGCGTTCAAACGGTGGCCCAGTACTTC
NA	TRBV27	NA	TRBJ2-1	CASTPGGPNNEQFF	TGTGCCAGCACGCCCGGGGGACCTAACAATGAGCAGTTCTTC
TRBD2	TRBV10-2	NA	TRBJ2-1	CASSGTLAGGGNEQFF	TGCGCCAGCAGTGGGACACTAGCGGGAGGAGGGAATGAGCAGTTCTTC
NA	TRBV28	NA	TRBJ1-4	CASSPVGANEKLFF	TGTGCCAGCAGTCCCGTAGGGGCTAATGAAAAACTGTTTTTT
NA	TRBV4-3	NA	TRBJ1-1	CASSQEVMNTEAFF	TGCGCCAGCAGCCAAGAGGTCATGAACACTGAAGCTTTCTTT